Listed below are T cell receptor beta chains from one sample, sequenced in a study of T cell responses to AZD1222 COVID-19 vaccine. Repertoires were generated with immunoSEQ multiplex PCR, while TCRdb's copy carries only in-frame clones and drops some. The repertoire holds 95,000 to 150,000 clones, roughly 90% seen once, with roughly 10% in the top ten. The input for sequencing was peripheral blood, taken on day 0 of AZD1222 vaccination. The receptor source for this set is an adult in good health. Each CDR3 is given with its conserved first and last residue. The D gene is left open where the match is weak. The size field is filled for only some rows; it gives once, few, many or a size class.

>TRBJ1-1|TRBD1|TRBV6-5|-
CASSYQTGGEAFF
TGTGCCAGCAGTTACCAAACAGGGGGCGAAGCTTTCTTT
>TRBJ1-6|-|TRBV27|once
CASTEAGKYNSPLHF
TGTGCCAGCACGGAGGCAGGGAAGTATAATTCACCCCTCCACTTT
>TRBJ2-5|TRBD2|TRBV29-1|-
CSVFSGGWETQYF
TGCAGCGTTTTTTCGGGAGGGTGGGAGACCCAGTACTTC
>TRBJ2-6|TRBD1|TRBV5-6|-
CASSPTGGTGANVLTF
TGTGCCAGCAGCCCGACAGGGGGTACTGGGGCCAACGTCCTGACTTTC
>TRBJ2-7|-|TRBV10-3|-
CATATLSHEQYF
TGTGCCACCGCAACTCTATCGCACGAGCAGTACTTC
>TRBJ1-5|-|TRBV6-1|-
CASSEVGTSNQPQHF
TGTGCCAGCAGTGAGGTTGGGACAAGTAATCAGCCCCAGCATTTT
>TRBJ1-1|-|TRBV5-4|-
CASSLVGGNTEAFF
TGTGCCAGCAGCTTGGTTGGGGGGAACACTGAAGCTTTCTTT
>TRBJ1-5|-|TRBV7-2|once
CASSPPNSNQPQHF
TGTGCCAGCAGCCCCCCGAATAGCAATCAGCCCCAGCATTTT
>TRBJ2-7|-|TRBV7-2|once
CASSAPGTSLEQYF
TGTGCCAGCAGCGCGCCCGGGACTTCCCTCGAGCAGTACTTC
>TRBJ2-7|-|TRBV19|-
CASSVGTDYEQYF
TGTGCCAGTAGTGTTGGGACGGACTACGAGCAGTACTTC
>TRBJ1-1|-|TRBV30|-
CAWSVQGYTEAFF
TGTGCCTGGAGTGTACAGGGCTACACTGAAGCTTTCTTT
>TRBJ1-1|TRBD1|TRBV12-5|-
CASGLEAGGTEAFF
TGTGCTAGTGGTTTGGAGGCAGGGGGCACTGAAGCTTTCTTT
>TRBJ1-6|-|TRBV5-6|-
CASSSRVSYNSPLHF
TGTGCCAGCAGCTCCAGGGTTTCCTATAATTCACCCCTCCACTTT
>TRBJ1-1|TRBD1|TRBV5-1|-
CASSPRTGAPTTEAFF
TGCGCCAGCAGCCCGCGCACAGGGGCGCCGACCACTGAAGCTTTCTTT
>TRBJ2-5|-|TRBV12-3/TRBV12-4|-
CASSLWDGARYF
TGTGCCAGCAGTTTGTGGGACGGGGCCCGGTACTTC
>TRBJ1-1|TRBD1|TRBV14|-
CASSPPPGTGGRTEAFF
TGTGCCAGCAGCCCTCCACCCGGGACAGGTGGTAGGACTGAAGCTTTCTTT
>TRBJ2-3|-|TRBV9|-
CASSDPHSPVVDTDTQYF
TGTGCCAGCAGCGACCCCCATTCCCCGGTGGTTGACACAGATACGCAGTATTTT
>TRBJ2-7|-|TRBV7-3|-
CASSGTFPRYEQYF
TGTGCCAGCAGCGGGACATTCCCTCGCTACGAGCAGTACTTC
>TRBJ1-2|TRBD1|TRBV7-2|-
CASSLAGQGNGYGYTF
TGTGCCAGCAGCTTAGCGGGACAGGGAAATGGCTATGGCTACACCTTC
>TRBJ1-3|TRBD1|TRBV7-3|-
CASSRGGAGNTIYF
TGTGCCAGCAGCCGAGGGGGCGCCGGGAACACCATATATTTT
>TRBJ2-4|TRBD2|TRBV27|-
CASSSLAGGTAKNIQYF
TGTGCCAGCAGTTCCCTAGCGGGGGGAACAGCCAAAAACATTCAGTACTTC
>TRBJ2-3|-|TRBV18|-
CASSITAGTDTQYF
TGTGCCAGCTCAATTACGGCGGGCACAGATACGCAGTATTTT
>TRBJ1-4|-|TRBV7-2|-
CASSLEFWDRGEKLFF
TGTGCCAGCAGCTTAGAGTTCTGGGATAGGGGTGAAAAACTGTTTTTT
>TRBJ1-1|-|TRBV3-1/TRBV3-2|-
CASSQWLVNTEAFF
TGTGCCAGCAGCCAATGGCTGGTCAACACTGAAGCTTTCTTT
>TRBJ1-1|-|TRBV19|-
CASTMTVDINTEAFF
TGTGCCAGTACCATGACCGTCGACATCAACACTGAAGCTTTCTTT
>TRBJ2-1|-|TRBV30|-
CAWSVAVEQFF
TGTGCCTGGAGTGTAGCGGTCGAGCAGTTCTTC
>TRBJ1-5|-|TRBV12-2|-
CASRYRGAVRPQHF
TGTGCAAGTCGCTACAGGGGCGCAGTCCGGCCCCAGCATTTT
>TRBJ2-3|-|TRBV28|few
CATLPGAGPTTDTQYF
TGTGCCACCCTCCCTGGGGCGGGACCGACCACAGATACGCAGTATTTT
>TRBJ2-7|-|TRBV9|-
CASSVASGSYEQYF
TGTGCCAGCAGCGTAGCTTCAGGCTCCTACGAGCAGTACTTC
>TRBJ2-1|TRBD1|TRBV19|-
CASSIQGVYEQFF
TGTGCCAGTAGTATACAGGGGGTCTATGAGCAGTTCTTC
>TRBJ1-1|-|TRBV6-5|-
CASTSRRANTEAFF
TGTGCCAGCACGTCCCGCCGGGCGAACACTGAAGCTTTCTTT